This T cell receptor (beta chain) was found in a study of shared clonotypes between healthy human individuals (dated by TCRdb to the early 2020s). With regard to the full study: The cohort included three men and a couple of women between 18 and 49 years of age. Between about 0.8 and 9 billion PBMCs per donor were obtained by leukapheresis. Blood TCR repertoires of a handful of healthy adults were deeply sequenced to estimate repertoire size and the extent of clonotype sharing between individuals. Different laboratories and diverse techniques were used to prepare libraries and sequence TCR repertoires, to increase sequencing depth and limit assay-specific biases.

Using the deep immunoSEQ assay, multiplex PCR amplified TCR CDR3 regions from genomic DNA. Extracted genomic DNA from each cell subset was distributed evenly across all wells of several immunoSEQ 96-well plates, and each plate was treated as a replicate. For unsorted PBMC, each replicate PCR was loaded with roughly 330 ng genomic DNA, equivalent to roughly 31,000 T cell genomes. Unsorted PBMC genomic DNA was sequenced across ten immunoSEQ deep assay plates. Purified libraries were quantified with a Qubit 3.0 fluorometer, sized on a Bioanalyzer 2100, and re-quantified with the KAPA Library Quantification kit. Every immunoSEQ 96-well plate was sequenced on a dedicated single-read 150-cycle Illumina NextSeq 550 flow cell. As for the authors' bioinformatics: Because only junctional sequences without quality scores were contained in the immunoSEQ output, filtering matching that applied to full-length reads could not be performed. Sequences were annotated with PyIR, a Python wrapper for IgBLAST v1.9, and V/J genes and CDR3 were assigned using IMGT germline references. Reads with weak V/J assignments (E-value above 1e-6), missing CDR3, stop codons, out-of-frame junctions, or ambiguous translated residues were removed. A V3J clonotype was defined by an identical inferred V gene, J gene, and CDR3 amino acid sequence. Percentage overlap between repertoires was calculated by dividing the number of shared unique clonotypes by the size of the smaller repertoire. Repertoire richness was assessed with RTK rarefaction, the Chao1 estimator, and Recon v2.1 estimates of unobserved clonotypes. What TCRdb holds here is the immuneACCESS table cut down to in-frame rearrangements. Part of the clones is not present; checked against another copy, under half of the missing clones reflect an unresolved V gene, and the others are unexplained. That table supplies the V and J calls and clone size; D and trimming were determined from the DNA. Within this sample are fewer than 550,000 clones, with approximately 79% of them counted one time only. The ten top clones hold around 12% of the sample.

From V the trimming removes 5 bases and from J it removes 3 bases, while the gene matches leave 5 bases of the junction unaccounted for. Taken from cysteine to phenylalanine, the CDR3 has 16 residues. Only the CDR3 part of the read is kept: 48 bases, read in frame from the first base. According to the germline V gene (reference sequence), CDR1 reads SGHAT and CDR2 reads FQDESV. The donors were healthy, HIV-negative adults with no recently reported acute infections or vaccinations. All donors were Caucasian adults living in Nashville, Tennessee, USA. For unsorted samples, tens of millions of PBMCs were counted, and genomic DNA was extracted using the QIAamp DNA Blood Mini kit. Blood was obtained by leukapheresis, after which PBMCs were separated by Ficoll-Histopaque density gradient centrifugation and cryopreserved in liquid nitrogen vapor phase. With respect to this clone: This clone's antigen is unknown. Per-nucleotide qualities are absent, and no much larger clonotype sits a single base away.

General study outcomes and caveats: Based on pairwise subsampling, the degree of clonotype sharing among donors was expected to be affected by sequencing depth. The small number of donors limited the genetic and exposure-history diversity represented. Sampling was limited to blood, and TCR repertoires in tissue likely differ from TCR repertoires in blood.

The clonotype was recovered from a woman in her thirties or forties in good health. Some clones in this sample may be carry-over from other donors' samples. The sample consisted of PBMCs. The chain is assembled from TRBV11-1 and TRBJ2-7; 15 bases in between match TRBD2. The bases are TGTGCCAGCAGCGCCGGGACTAGCGGGGGGTACTACGAGCAGTACTTC. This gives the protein CASSAGTSGGYYEQYF. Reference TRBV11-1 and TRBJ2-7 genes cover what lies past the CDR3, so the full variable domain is EAEVAQSPRYKITEKSQAVAFWCDPISGHATLYWYRQILGQGPELLVQFQDESVVDDSQLPKDRFSAERLKGVDSTLKIQPAELGDSAMYLCASSAGTSGGYYEQYFGPGTRLTVT.